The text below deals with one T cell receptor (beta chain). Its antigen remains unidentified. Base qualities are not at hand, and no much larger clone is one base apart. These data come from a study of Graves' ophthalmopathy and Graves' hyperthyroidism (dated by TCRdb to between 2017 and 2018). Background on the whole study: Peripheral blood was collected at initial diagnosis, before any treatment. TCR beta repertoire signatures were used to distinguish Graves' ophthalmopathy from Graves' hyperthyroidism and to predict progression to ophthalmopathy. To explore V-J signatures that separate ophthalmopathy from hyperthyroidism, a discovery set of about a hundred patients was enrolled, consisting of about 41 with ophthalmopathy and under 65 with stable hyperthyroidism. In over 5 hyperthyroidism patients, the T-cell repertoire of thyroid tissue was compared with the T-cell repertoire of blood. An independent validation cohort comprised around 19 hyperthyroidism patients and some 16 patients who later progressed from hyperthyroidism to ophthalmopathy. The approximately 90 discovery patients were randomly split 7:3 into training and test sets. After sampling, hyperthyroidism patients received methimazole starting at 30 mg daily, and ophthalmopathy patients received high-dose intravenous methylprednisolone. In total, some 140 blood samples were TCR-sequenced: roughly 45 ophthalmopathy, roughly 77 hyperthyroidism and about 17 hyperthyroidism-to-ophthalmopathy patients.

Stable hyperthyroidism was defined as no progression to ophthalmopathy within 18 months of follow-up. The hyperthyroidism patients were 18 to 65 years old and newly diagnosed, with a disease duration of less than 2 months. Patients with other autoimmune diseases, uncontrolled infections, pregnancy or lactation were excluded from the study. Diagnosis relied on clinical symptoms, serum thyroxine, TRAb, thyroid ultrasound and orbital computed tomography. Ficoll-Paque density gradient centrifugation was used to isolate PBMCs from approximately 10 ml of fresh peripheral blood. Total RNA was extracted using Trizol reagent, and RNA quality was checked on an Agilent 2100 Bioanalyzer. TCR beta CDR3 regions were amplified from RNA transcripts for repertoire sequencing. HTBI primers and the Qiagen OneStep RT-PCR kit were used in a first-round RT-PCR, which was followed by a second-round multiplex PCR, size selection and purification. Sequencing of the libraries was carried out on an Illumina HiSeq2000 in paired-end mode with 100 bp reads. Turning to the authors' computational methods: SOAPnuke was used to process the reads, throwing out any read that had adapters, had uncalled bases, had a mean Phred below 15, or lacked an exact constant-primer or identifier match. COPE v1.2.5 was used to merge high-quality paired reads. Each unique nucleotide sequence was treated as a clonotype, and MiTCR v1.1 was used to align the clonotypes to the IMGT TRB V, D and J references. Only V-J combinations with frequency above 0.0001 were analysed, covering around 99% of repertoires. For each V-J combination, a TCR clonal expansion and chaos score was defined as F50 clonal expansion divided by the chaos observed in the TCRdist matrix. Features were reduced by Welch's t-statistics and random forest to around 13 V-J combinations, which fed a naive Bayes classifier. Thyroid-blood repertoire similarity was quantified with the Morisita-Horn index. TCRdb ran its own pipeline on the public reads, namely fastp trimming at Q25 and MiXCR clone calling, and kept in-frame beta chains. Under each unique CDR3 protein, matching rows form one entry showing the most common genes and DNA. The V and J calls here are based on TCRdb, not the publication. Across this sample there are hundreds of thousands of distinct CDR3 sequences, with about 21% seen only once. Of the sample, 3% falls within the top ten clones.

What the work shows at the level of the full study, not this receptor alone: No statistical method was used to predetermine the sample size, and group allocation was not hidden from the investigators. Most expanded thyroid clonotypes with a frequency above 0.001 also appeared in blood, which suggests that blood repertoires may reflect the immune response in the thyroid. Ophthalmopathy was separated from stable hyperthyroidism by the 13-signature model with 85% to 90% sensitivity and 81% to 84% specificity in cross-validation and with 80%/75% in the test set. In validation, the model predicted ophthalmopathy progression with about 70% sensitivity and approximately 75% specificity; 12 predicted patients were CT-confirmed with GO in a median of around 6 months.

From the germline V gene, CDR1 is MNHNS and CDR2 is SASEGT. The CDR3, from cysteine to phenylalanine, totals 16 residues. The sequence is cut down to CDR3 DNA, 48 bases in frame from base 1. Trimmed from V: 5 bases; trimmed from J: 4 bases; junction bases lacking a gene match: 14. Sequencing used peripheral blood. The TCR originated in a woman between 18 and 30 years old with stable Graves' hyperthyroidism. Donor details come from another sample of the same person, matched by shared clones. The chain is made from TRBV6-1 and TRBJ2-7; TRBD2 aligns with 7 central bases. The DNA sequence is TGTGCCAGCAGTCAGGGAGGGTCAGGGATGCGGTACGAGCAGTACTTC. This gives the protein CASSQGGSGMRYEQYF.